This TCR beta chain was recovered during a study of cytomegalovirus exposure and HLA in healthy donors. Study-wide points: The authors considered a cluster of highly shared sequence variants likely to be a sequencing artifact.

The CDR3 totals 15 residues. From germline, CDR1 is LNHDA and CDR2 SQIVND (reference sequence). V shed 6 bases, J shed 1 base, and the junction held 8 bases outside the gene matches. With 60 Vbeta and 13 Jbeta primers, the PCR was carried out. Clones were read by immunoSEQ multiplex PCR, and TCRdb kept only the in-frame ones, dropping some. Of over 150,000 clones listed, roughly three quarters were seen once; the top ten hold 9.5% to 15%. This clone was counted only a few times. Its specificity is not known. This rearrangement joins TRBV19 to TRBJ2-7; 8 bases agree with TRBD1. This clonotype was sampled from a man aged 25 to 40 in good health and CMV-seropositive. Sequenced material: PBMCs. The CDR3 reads CASSFGRQGSYEQYF. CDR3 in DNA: TGTGCCAGTAGCTTCGGGCGACAGGGGTCCTACGAGCAGTACTTC.